These 18 T cell receptor beta chains were sequenced from one sample in a study of shared clonotypes between healthy human individuals. TCRdb keeps only in-frame clones here, not all; method: immunoSEQ multiplex PCR. The profile shows some 550,000 clones, approximately 97% of them singletons. Sequenced material: naive CD4+ T cells sorted from blood. Subset described: CD45RA+ positively selected. The receptors originated from a woman aged 25 to 39 in good health.

V is TRBV28 and J is TRBJ2-7; tentative D call: TRBD1 (5 bases). The CDR3 sequence is 14 residues long. V was clipped by 1 base and J by 5 bases, with 12 bases between them. Germline CDR1 MDHEN, CDR2 SYDVKM. The CDR3 DNA reads as TGTGCCAGCAGTTTATATCAGGGCGGCGACGAGCAGTACTTC. Protein sequence: CASSLYQGGDEQYF. Drawing the rest from reference TRBV28 and TRBJ2-7, the complete variable domain is DVKVTQSSRYLVKRTGEKVFLECVQDMDHENMFWYRQDPGLGLRLIYFSYDVKMKEKGDIPEGYSVSREKKERFSLILESASTNQTSMYLCASSLYQGGDEQYFGPGTRLTVT.

This clone was counted a few times. The chain combines TRBV28 with TRBJ2-7; 7 positions match TRBD1. This CDR3 has 15 amino acids. The V gene end was trimmed by 5 bases and the J gene end by 0 bases; junction bases not matched to a gene: 7. Germline CDR1 and CDR2: MDHEN and SYDVKM. The CDR3 reads CASSMTGTISYEQYF. DNA for the CDR3: TGTGCCAGCAGTATGACAGGGACCATCTCCTACGAGCAGTACTTC.

The V gene is TRBV30, the J gene TRBJ1-2, with D possibly matching TRBD1 (5 bases). The V gene's germline CDR1 is GTSNPN and CDR2 SVGIG (reference sequence). The V gene lost 1 base and the J gene lost 5 bases, with 17 bases spanning the gap. The CDR3 consists of 15 residues. This CDR3 reads CAWSDMGRGTYGYTF. DNA of the CDR3: TGTGCCTGGAGTGATATGGGGAGGGGAACATATGGCTACACCTTC.

This clone was detected only once. The chain is built from TRBV28 and TRBJ1-5; tentative D call: TRBD1 (5 bases). The CDR3 is made up of 16 amino acids. CDR1 and CDR2 (germline): MDHEN, SYDVKM. Trimming cost V 2 bases and J 9 bases, with 20 bases left between them. The CDR3 DNA reads TGTGCCAGCAGTTTACACGGAACAGGACCTAGGCGGCCCCAGCATTTT. Encoded protein: CASSLHGTGPRRPQHF.

The CDR3 loop reads CASSEGAWNEKLFF. For the CDR3, the DNA is TGTGCCAGCTCCGAGGGGGCCTGGAATGAAAAACTGTTTTTT. This rearrangement joins TRBV18 to TRBJ1-4; 7 bases map to TRBD1. After removal of 6 bases from V and 5 bases from J, the junction contained 6 bases not matched to a gene. This CDR3 is 14 amino acids long. Germline CDR1 KGHSH, CDR2 LQKENI.

The rearrangement joins TRBV2 to TRBJ1-1; D not resolved. The CDR3 has 16 residues. CDR1 and CDR2 (germline): SNHLY, FYNNEI. V lost 2 bases, J lost 5 bases, and 18 bases lay in between. CDR3 residues: CASSEMQEWATTEAFF. CDR3 in DNA: TGTGCCAGCAGTGAAATGCAGGAATGGGCTACAACTGAAGCTTTCTTT.

The chain couples TRBV18 to TRBJ2-7; TRBD1 matches at 12 bases. The CDR3 spans 15 residues. In germline, CDR1 is KGHSH, CDR2 LQKENI. V lost 4 bases to trimming and J lost 6 bases; unmatched junction nucleotides: 7. The CDR3 DNA follows: TGTGCCAGCTCACAAGGGACAGGGGGCACGGTCGAGCAGTACTTC. This translates into CASSQGTGGTVEQYF.

V usage is TRBV27 and J usage is TRBJ2-4; TRBD2 aligns across 12 bases. This CDR3 has 17 residues. J gave up 1 base and V 7 bases, and 8 bases lay outside the gene matches. Germline V lookup: CDR1 MNHEY, CDR2 SMNVEV (reference sequence). Here the CDR3 DNA reads TGTGCCAGCATGGAGACTAGCGGGAGCTGGGCCAAAAACATTCAGTACTTC. Amino acids: CASMETSGSWAKNIQYF.

This clone was found once. The chain joins TRBV11-2 to TRBJ2-3, with 11 bases identical to TRBD2. V dropped 1 base and J dropped 8; count of bases not matched to a gene: 11. The germline V gene encodes CDR1 SGHAT and CDR2 FQNNGV. This CDR3 comprises 17 residues. The CDR3 sequence: CASSLGAVTSGIRTQYF. The CDR3 DNA follows: TGTGCCAGCAGCTTAGGGGCCGTGACTAGCGGGATTCGTACGCAGTATTTT.

The gene calls are TRBV5-1 and TRBJ2-7, with D possibly being TRBD1 or TRBD2 (5 bases each). Germline V gives CDR1 SGHRS, CDR2 YFSETQ. The CDR3 extends over 15 amino acids. V lost 0 bases and J lost 4, with 14 bases in between. The CDR3 sequence: CASSLGQGVGYEQYF. As DNA, the CDR3 is TGCGCCAGCAGCTTGGGCCAGGGAGTAGGATACGAGCAGTACTTC.

The CDR3 sequence is CASRSLAGGPSYNEQFF. The CDR3 DNA is TGTGCCAGCAGGTCACTAGCGGGAGGCCCCAGCTACAATGAGCAGTTCTTC. The J gene is TRBJ2-1, the V gene TRBV28; 12 bases fit TRBD2. CDR1 and CDR2 (germline): MDHEN, SYDVKM. V lost 6 bases to trimming and J lost 3 bases; unmatched junction nucleotides: 9. CDR3 length: 17 residues.

This clone was recorded only once. The genes are TRBV11-2 and TRBJ2-3; D unclear. The CDR3 has 14 residues. The germline V and J ends were trimmed by 0 bases and 4 bases, with 8 bases remaining between them. Germline CDR1 is SGHAT and CDR2 is FQNNGV. The CDR3 sequence: CASSLDRHSDTQYF. The CDR3 coding sequence is TGTGCCAGCAGCTTAGATCGTCATTCAGATACGCAGTATTTT.

This rearrangement joins TRBV5-4 to TRBJ2-5; D remains unclear. The germline V gene encodes CDR1 SGHNT and CDR2 YYREEE (reference sequence). Trimming stripped 4 bases from V and 0 bases from J, with 13 bases between. The CDR3 runs 15 residues. The CDR3 DNA reads TGTGCCAGCAGCGCTGCTCGGCCGGACCAAGAGACCCAGTACTTC. This codes for CASSAARPDQETQYF.

This rearrangement joins TRBV28 to TRBJ2-7, with D tentatively TRBD1 (6 bases). Germline V gene lookup returns CDR1 MDHEN and CDR2 SYDVKM. The CDR3 has 15 amino acids. The germline V and J ends were trimmed by 1 base and 7 bases, with 17 bases remaining between them. This CDR3 is CASSLFPRGTREQYF. In DNA form, the CDR3 reads TGTGCCAGCAGTTTATTTCCCAGGGGAACGCGTGAGCAGTACTTC.

The genes are TRBV23-1 and TRBJ1-3; D unresolved. TRBV23-1 is identified as an open reading frame with a role that is uncertain. This CDR3 has 16 amino acids. Trimming stripped 0 bases from V and 1 base from J, with 10 bases between. The DNA for the CDR3 is TGCGCCAGCAGTCAATCGTGGGCAGCTTCTGGAAACACCATATATTTT. This translates into CASSQSWAASGNTIYF.

The chain combines TRBV30 with TRBJ1-1; 12 bases are a match to TRBD1. The CDR3 runs 18 residues. V trimming: 0 bases; J trimming: 0 bases; junction bases outside the gene matches: 8. Germline V lookup: CDR1 GTSNPN, CDR2 SVGIG (reference sequence). CDR3 amino acids: CAWSVRAGTGGMNTEAFF. In DNA, the CDR3 is TGTGCCTGGAGTGTACGGGCGGGGACAGGGGGCATGAACACTGAAGCTTTCTTT.

This rearrangement joins TRBV6-5 to TRBJ2-1; 9 bases are a match to TRBD2. Germline V gene data show CDR1 as MNHEY and CDR2 as SVGAGI. Germline trimming cut 4 bases from V and 8 bases from J; bases unmatched to any gene: 9. This CDR3 has 15 amino acids. CDR3 protein: CASSSLAGAVHEQFF. The CDR3, as DNA: TGTGCCAGCAGTTCATTAGCGGGAGCTGTACATGAGCAGTTCTTC.

The chain recombines TRBV5-1 with TRBJ2-1; D not resolved. V was clipped by 0 bases and J by 5 bases, with 6 bases between them. The germline V gene encodes CDR1 SGHRS and CDR2 YFSETQ. This CDR3 is built from 13 residues. The CDR3 spells CASSLGTDNEQFF. The CDR3 coding sequence is TGCGCCAGCAGCTTGGGGACCGACAATGAGCAGTTCTTC.